A single sample is the source of the 18 T cell receptor beta chains below, sequenced in a study of blood T cell repertoires in COVID-19. TCRdb's table, derived via immunoSEQ multiplex PCR, lists solely in-frame clones and lacks some. The sample includes around 130,000 clones, around 83% of them seen just once. The source material was peripheral blood. The source is a man aged 40-55 years with active or convalescent COVID-19.

The V gene is TRBV7-2, the J gene TRBJ2-2; the match to TRBD1 covers 8 bases. The CDR3 is 14 residues long. The germline gives CDR1 SGHTA, CDR2 FQGNSA. Trimming at V came to 5 bases and at J to 6 bases, leaving 5 bases not matched to a gene. CDR3 sequence reads: CASSPDRVPGELFF. The DNA for the CDR3 is TGTGCCAGCAGCCCGGACAGGGTGCCCGGGGAGCTGTTTTTT.

The chain uses TRBV3-1 (or the pseudogene TRBV3-2) and TRBJ2-5, with D maybe TRBD1 (6 bases). The germline V gene has CDR1 LGHDT and CDR2 YNNKEL (reference sequence). The CDR3 length is 15 residues. V lost 7 bases to trimming and J lost 3 bases, with 18 bases between them. The CDR3 sequence is CASTLSGTNKETQYF. In nucleotides, the CDR3 is TGTGCCAGCACCCTATCTGGGACAAATAAAGAGACCCAGTACTTC.

The chain recombines TRBV12-3 or TRBV12-4 with TRBJ1-5; TRBD1 matches at 9 bases. This CDR3 is 13 amino acids long. Trimming removed 6 bases from V and 6 bases from J; junction bases left unmatched: 3. The CDR3 is CASRDRGVQPQHF. In DNA form, the CDR3 reads TGTGCCAGCAGGGACAGGGGAGTTCAGCCCCAGCATTTT.

V is TRBV9 and J is TRBJ1-1; a possible D gene is TRBD1 (5 bases). The CDR3 runs to 15 residues. The V and J ends lost 3 bases and 0 bases respectively, with 12 bases between them. Germline CDR1 reads SGDLS; CDR2 reads YYNGEE. Here the CDR3 DNA reads TGTGCCAGCAGCGCGGGTGGGGCTATGAACACTGAAGCTTTCTTT. This gives the protein CASSAGGAMNTEAFF.

The chain couples TRBV7-2 to TRBJ1-6; D possibly corresponds to TRBD1 (5 bases). V was shortened by 5 bases and J by 8 bases, with 10 bases between the two germline ends. CDR3 length: 13 residues. CDR1 and CDR2 (germline): SGHTA, FQGNSA. The CDR3, as DNA: TGTGCCAGCAGCCCCGACAGATATTCACCCCTCCACTTT. This translates into CASSPDRYSPLHF.

This clone was seen a few times. The chain carries TRBV4-3 and TRBJ2-7; 12 bases line up with TRBD2. The CDR3 runs to 19 residues. V was pared by 3 bases and J by 1 base, with 13 bases of the junction left unmatched. CDR1 LGHNA and CDR2 YSLEER come from the germline V gene. CDR3: CASSQRTSGTVVGSYEQYF. CDR3 bases: TGCGCCAGCAGCCAGAGGACTAGCGGGACTGTGGTCGGATCCTACGAGCAGTACTTC.

The gene calls are TRBV18 and TRBJ1-4; a weak D match, TRBD1 (5 bases). Germline CDR1 reads KGHSH; CDR2 reads LQKENI. This CDR3 is 17 amino acids long. V was cut by 1 base and J by 2 bases, with 14 bases left in between. The CDR3 here is CASSPRDAGITNEKLFF. Written as DNA, the CDR3 is TGTGCCAGCTCACCACGGGACGCGGGAATTACTAATGAAAAACTGTTTTTT.

The rearrangement uses TRBV30 and TRBJ2-1; 12 nucleotides line up with TRBD2. Trimming took 0 bases from V and 0 from J; bases not matched to a gene: 9. Germline V gene lookup returns CDR1 GTSNPN and CDR2 SVGIG (reference sequence). The CDR3 spans 19 residues. The chain's CDR3 is CAWSVGLAGGVGSYNEQFF. The CDR3 nucleotides are TGTGCCTGGAGTGTAGGGCTAGCGGGGGGGGTTGGCTCCTACAATGAGCAGTTCTTC.

The CDR3 reads CASSPLYEQYF. CDR3 in DNA: TGTGCCAGCAGCCCCCTCTACGAGCAGTACTTC. This rearrangement joins TRBV7-8 to TRBJ2-7, with no clear D. The CDR3 has 11 residues. The V gene lost 5 bases and the J gene lost 3 bases, with 5 bases spanning the gap. From germline, CDR1 is SGHVS and CDR2 FQNEAQ. Variable domain in full (rest from reference TRBV7-8 and TRBJ2-7): GAGVSQSPRYKVAKRGQDVALRCDPISGHVSLFWYQQALGQGPEFLTYFQNEAQLDKSGLPSDRFFAERPEGSVSTLKIQRTQQEDSAVYLCASSPLYEQYFGPGTRLTVT.

The V and J genes are TRBV7-9 and TRBJ2-6; D is unclear. The CDR3 covers 16 residues. The germline V gene encodes CDR1 SEHNR and CDR2 FQNEAQ (reference sequence). Trimming removed 4 bases at V and 0 bases at J, with 10 bases between. CDR3 DNA: TGTGCCAGCAGCTCCCACACTAACTCTGGGGCCAACGTCCTGACTTTC. It codes for CASSSHTNSGANVLTF. Full variable domain (remainder filled in from reference TRBV7-9 and TRBJ2-6): DTGVSQNPRHKITKRGQNVTFRCDPISEHNRLYWYRQTLGQGPEFLTYFQNEAQLEKSRLLSDRFSAERPKGSFSTLEIQRTEQGDSAMYLCASSSHTNSGANVLTFGAGSRLTVL.

V is TRBV5-3 and J is TRBJ1-3, with a possible D match to TRBD1 (6 bases). TRBV5-3 qualifies as an ORF whose function is uncertain. Trimming left V 10 bases short and J 0 bases short, with 23 bases between. The CDR3 is 17 amino acids. CDR3 sequence reads: CAGPLRGTNLSGNTIYF. The DNA for the CDR3 is TGTGCCGGACCACTAAGAGGGACAAATCTCTCTGGAAACACCATATATTTT.

This clone was observed once. This chain connects TRBV27 to TRBJ1-6; D is unresolved. Deletions cut 5 bases from V and 5 bases from J, with 13 bases between. The CDR3 consists of 15 residues. Germline loops: CDR1 MNHEY, CDR2 SMNVEV (reference sequence). The CDR3 here is CASSRRVSDNSPLHF. DNA for the CDR3: TGTGCCAGCAGTCGTCGCGTGTCGGATAATTCACCCCTCCACTTT.

This rearrangement joins TRBV10-3 to TRBJ2-2; 9 positions match TRBD2. After removal of 9 bases from V and 4 bases from J, the junction contained 6 bases not matched to a gene. Germline CDR1 reads ENHRY; CDR2 reads SYGVKD. The CDR3 is 14 residues long. CDR3 region: CAINSGGTTGELFF. In DNA form, the CDR3 reads TGTGCCATTAATAGCGGGGGAACCACCGGGGAGCTGTTTTTT.

V gene TRBV18 combines with J gene TRBJ2-7, with D possibly TRBD1 on 6 matching bases. V was clipped by 6 bases and J by 0 bases, with 15 bases between them. Germline V lookup: CDR1 KGHSH, CDR2 LQKENI. The CDR3 runs to 15 residues. CDR3 sequence reads: CASSPGATDSYEQYF. The CDR3 coding sequence is TGTGCCAGCTCTCCAGGGGCCACAGACTCCTACGAGCAGTACTTC. Looking up the rest from reference TRBV18 and TRBJ2-7 gives the full variable domain: NAGVMQNPRHLVRRRGQEARLRCSPMKGHSHVYWYRQLPEEGLKFMVYLQKENIIDESGMPKERFSAEFPKEGPSILRIQQVVRGDSAAYFCASSPGATDSYEQYFGPGTRLTVT.

The chain links TRBV30 to TRBJ1-6, with 10 bases aligning to TRBD1. This CDR3 has 13 amino acids. The germline V gene has CDR1 GTSNPN and CDR2 SVGIG (reference sequence). Trimming at V came to 5 bases and at J to 7 bases, leaving 2 bases not matched to a gene. The CDR3 coding sequence is TGTGCCTGGCAGGGACAGGGGAATTCACCCCTCCACTTT. It translates to CAWQGQGNSPLHF.

The chain carries TRBV5-1 and TRBJ2-2, with D possibly matching TRBD2 (6 bases). This CDR3 has 15 amino acids. Germline V CDR1 and CDR2: SGHRS, YFSETQ. V lost 5 bases, J lost 3 bases, and 14 bases lay in between. CDR3 in amino acids: CASSRDSMDTGELFF. DNA for the CDR3: TGCGCCAGCAGTCGGGACTCCATGGACACCGGGGAGCTGTTTTTT.

The chain joins TRBV9 to TRBJ1-2; tentative D call: TRBD1 (6 bases). Germline CDR1 is SGDLS and CDR2 is YYNGEE. Trimming removed 3 bases from V and 0 bases from J, with 12 bases in between. The CDR3 loop spans 15 amino acids. The CDR3 here is CASSGYRVSNYGYTF. Here the CDR3 DNA reads TGTGCCAGCAGCGGCTACAGGGTCTCTAACTATGGCTACACCTTC.

V is TRBV6-2 or TRBV6-3 and J is TRBJ2-5; no firm D call. The CDR3 length is 13 residues. From germline, CDR1 is MNHEY and CDR2 SVGEGT. The V gene lost 5 bases and the J gene lost 0 bases, with 7 bases spanning the gap. The CDR3 reads CASSPTNQETQYF. CDR3 nucleotides: TGTGCCAGCAGTCCGACAAACCAAGAGACCCAGTACTTC.